One and the same sample provided the 27 T cell receptor beta chains below, sequenced in a study of response to subunit inactivated influenza vaccine. TCRdb re-called the RT-PCR reads with MiXCR, one entry per CDR3 protein. The repertoire holds about 780,000 distinct CDR3 sequences, with about 18% as singletons. Here the sequenced sample was PBMCs from blood, taken 5 to 6 days after vaccination. All receptors come from a man aged 50 to 60 who received an inactivated influenza vaccine.

This clonotype was counted between two and nine times. V and J are TRBV5-1 and TRBJ2-6; no firm D call. Germline CDR1 is SGHRS and CDR2 is YFSETQ. V gave up 3 bases and J gave up 2 bases, with 12 bases separating them. The CDR3 is 16 residues long. CDR3 coding DNA: TGCGCCAGCAGCTCATTTTTTCTCGCTGGGGCCAACGTCCTGACTTTC. Translation gives CASSSFFLAGANVLTF.

This clonotype occurred many times. The J gene is TRBJ1-2, the V gene TRBV20-1; D not certain. V shed 1 base and J shed 6 bases, with 6 bases lying between them. The germline gives CDR1 DFQATT, CDR2 SNEGSKA (reference sequence). The CDR3 runs 11 residues. The CDR3 nucleotides are TGCAGTGCTAGAGGAGGGAATGGCTACACCTTC. Translation gives CSARGGNGYTF.

The chain joins TRBV10-3 to TRBJ2-7; TRBD1 matches 7 bases. Unmatched junction bases numbered 7, after V lost 10 bases and J lost 1 base. The length of the CDR3 is 13 residues. CDR1 is ENHRY and CDR2 is SYGVKD in the germline V gene. CDR3 nucleotide sequence: TGTGCCACCGGATGGGACAGATCCTACGAGCAGTACTTC. This encodes CATGWDRSYEQYF.

There are a few counts of this clonotype. This rearrangement joins TRBV7-9 to TRBJ2-1; D call uncertain. The V end was cut by 5 bases, the J end by 10 bases, with 9 bases between. Germline CDR1 and CDR2: SEHNR and FQNEAQ (reference sequence). CDR3 length: 11 residues. The CDR3, as DNA: TGTGCCAGCAGCAAATTACAGGAGCAGTTCTTC. It yields the protein CASSKLQEQFF.

This rearrangement joins TRBV11-1 to TRBJ2-1; a possible D gene is TRBD2 (6 bases). The ends were cut back, 2 bases at V and 1 base at J, with 12 bases in the middle. The germline CDR1 and CDR2 sequences are SGHAT and FQDESV (reference sequence). This CDR3 has 16 residues. CDR3 nucleotide sequence: TGTGCCAGCAGCTTAAGGCGGGGCGCGTCCTACAATGAGCAGTTCTTC. Translating it yields CASSLRRGASYNEQFF.

In its sample, this clonotype was seen a few times. The chain links TRBV28 to TRBJ2-4; a possible D gene is TRBD1 (6 bases). The CDR3 consists of 15 residues. Trimming took 6 bases from V and 8 from J, leaving 20 bases between them. The germline CDR1 and CDR2 sequences are MDHEN and SYDVKM. CDR3 loop: CASSFTRGVGYIQYF. CDR3 coding DNA: TGTGCCAGCAGCTTCACCAGGGGAGTGGGGTACATTCAGTACTTC. The full variable domain, completed using reference TRBV28 and TRBJ2-4, is DVKVTQSSRYLVKRTGEKVFLECVQDMDHENMFWYRQDPGLGLRLIYFSYDVKMKEKGDIPEGYSVSREKKERFSLILESASTNQTSMYLCASSFTRGVGYIQYFGAGTRLSVL.

This sequence joins TRBV4-1 and TRBJ2-1; D is undetermined. This CDR3 is built from 15 residues. Germline-derived CDR1 and CDR2 are MGHRA and YSYEKL. Trimming took 0 bases from V and 0 from J, leaving 6 bases between them. The CDR3 DNA is TGCGCCAGCAGCCAAGACAGTTTCTCCTACAATGAGCAGTTCTTC. It specifies CASSQDSFSYNEQFF.

V usage is TRBV5-1 and J usage is TRBJ2-3, with 9 bases matching TRBD1. V shed 4 bases, J shed 2 bases, and the junction held 8 bases outside the gene matches. CDR3 length: 16 amino acids. Germline V lookup: CDR1 SGHRS, CDR2 YFSETQ. The CDR3 protein is CASSPTGQGFTDTQYF. DNA of the CDR3: TGCGCCAGCAGCCCGACGGGACAGGGATTCACAGATACGCAGTATTTT.

The rearrangement links TRBV27 to TRBJ2-7; 11 positions match TRBD2. V dropped 5 bases and J dropped 2; count of bases not matched to a gene: 8. Germline-derived CDR1 and CDR2 are MNHEY and SMNVEV (reference sequence). CDR3 length: 16 amino acids. The CDR3 nucleotides are TGTGCCAGCAGTCCACTCTTTAGCGGGAGGGCCTACGAGCAGTACTTC. Its translation: CASSPLFSGRAYEQYF.

The chain combines TRBV5-6 with TRBJ2-5; 9 bases map to TRBD2. J was trimmed by 2 bases and V by 4 bases; bases with no gene match: 9. The CDR3 extends over 16 amino acids. The V gene's germline CDR1 is SGHDT and CDR2 YYEEEE. DNA of the CDR3: TGTGCCAGCAGCATAACCCCGACTAGCGGACAAGAGACCCAGTACTTC. As protein: CASSITPTSGQETQYF.

This clonotype was counted a few times. The chain recombines TRBV5-1 with TRBJ2-7; the D is unclear. Trimming removed 1 base at V and 7 bases at J, with 9 bases between. CDR1 is SGHRS and CDR2 is YFSETQ in the germline V gene. The CDR3 has 12 amino acids. The CDR3 DNA sequence: TGCGCCAGCAGCTTGTCTGAATCGGAGCAGTACTTC. It translates to CASSLSESEQYF.

This chain joins TRBV20-1 and TRBJ2-7; tentatively, D is TRBD1 (6 bases). Germline lookup yields CDR1 DFQATT and CDR2 SNEGSKA (reference sequence). Trimming cost V 0 bases and J 3 bases, with 18 bases left between them. The CDR3 consists of 16 residues. The CDR3: CSARDGRDTAYYEQYF. The DNA for the CDR3 is TGCAGTGCTAGAGATGGTCGGGACACCGCCTACTACGAGCAGTACTTC.

The rearrangement joins TRBV6-5 to TRBJ2-7; maybe TRBD1 (5 bases). The length of the CDR3 is 14 residues. V was pared by 0 bases and J by 4 bases, with 10 bases between. The germline CDR1 and CDR2 sequences are MNHEY and SVGAGI. The CDR3 DNA is TGTGCCAGCAGTTACTCGGGGCACACATACGAGCAGTACTTC. This gives the protein CASSYSGHTYEQYF.

This clonotype was detected only a few times. The V and J genes are TRBV7-9 and TRBJ2-7; weak D call: TRBD2 (5 bases). The CDR3 runs to 15 residues. The germline V gene has CDR1 SEHNR and CDR2 FQNEAQ (reference sequence). Deletions cut 5 bases from V and 5 bases from J, with 19 bases between. Here the CDR3 DNA reads TGTGCCAGCAGCCCGCGGGCTTCTTCCGGCGACGAGCAGTACTTC. Residues: CASSPRASSGDEQYF.

This clonotype has more than one count but fewer than ten. The V call is TRBV12-3 or TRBV12-4, the J call TRBJ2-1; D may be TRBD2 (6 bases). The CDR3 runs 15 residues. Trimming took 3 bases from V and 3 from J, leaving 12 bases between them. The CDR3 is CASSFELASYNEQFF. The CDR3 DNA reads as TGTGCCAGCAGTTTTGAACTAGCCAGCTACAATGAGCAGTTCTTC.

This clonotype appeared many times. The chain uses TRBV5-1 and TRBJ1-1; D is undetermined. Trimming removed 0 bases from V and 0 bases from J, with 6 bases in between. Germline CDR1 SGHRS, CDR2 YFSETQ. The CDR3 has 14 amino acids. In DNA form, the CDR3 reads TGCGCCAGCAGCTTGGCCAGCTTGAACACTGAAGCTTTCTTT. Encoded protein: CASSLASLNTEAFF.

This clonotype was detected only a few times. The junction does not match germline at one end; this may be a read error. This rearrangement joins TRBV4-1 to TRBJ1-5; D may be TRBD1 (6 bases). CDR3 length equals 16 residues. CDR1 MGHRA and CDR2 YSYEKL come from the germline V gene. DNA for the CDR3: TGCGCCAGCAGCCAAGGTTTCACACAGGGCAAACAGCCCCAGCATTTT. Translation: CASSQGFTQGKQPQHF.

This clonotype has more than one count but fewer than ten. The rearrangement uses TRBV5-5 and TRBJ2-1; D is unresolved. Per germline, CDR1 SGHKS and CDR2 YYEKEE (reference sequence). This CDR3 is built from 16 residues. V was shortened by 4 bases and J by 2 bases, with 16 bases between the two germline ends. The CDR3 reads CASSPQAGVTYNEQFF. DNA of the CDR3: TGTGCCAGCAGCCCCCAAGCAGGAGTGACCTACAATGAGCAGTTCTTC.

The chain has TRBV30 and TRBJ1-2; D perhaps matches TRBD1 (6 bases). Germline V lookup: CDR1 GTSNPN, CDR2 SVGIG (reference sequence). This CDR3 is built from 15 residues. The germline V and J ends were trimmed by 1 base and 5 bases, with 17 bases remaining between them. The CDR3 nucleotides are TGTGCCTGGAGTGGACTAGATGGACAGCAATATGGCTACACCTTC. Its protein product is CAWSGLDGQQYGYTF.

This chain connects TRBV10-3 to TRBJ2-5; 8 bases line up with TRBD1. Germline V gene sequence: CDR1 ENHRY, CDR2 SYGVKD. With V trimmed by 3 bases and J by 2 bases, 2 bases remained unmatched. There are 14 residues in the CDR3. The CDR3 loop reads CAISEGTGQETQYF. The CDR3, as DNA: TGTGCCATCAGTGAAGGGACAGGTCAAGAGACCCAGTACTTC.

J is TRBJ2-2 and V is TRBV6-1; TRBD2 matches at 9 bases. The CDR3 has 14 amino acids. V dropped 7 bases and J dropped 7; count of bases not matched to a gene: 7. The germline V gene encodes CDR1 MNHNS and CDR2 SASEGT. The CDR3, as DNA: TGTGCCAGCACAGCGGGGGGTCGTCACGGGGAGCTGTTTTTT. It translates to CASTAGGRHGELFF.

The table lists this clonotype with a few counts. The rearrangement uses TRBV10-3 and TRBJ1-6; no definite D call. Deletions cut 5 bases from V and 7 bases from J, with 9 bases between. Germline-derived CDR1 and CDR2 are ENHRY and SYGVKD. CDR3 length: 13 residues. Written as DNA, the CDR3 is TGTGCCATCAGTACCAATCAGAATTCACCCCTCCACTTT. Residues: CAISTNQNSPLHF.

This chain uses TRBV7-8 with TRBJ1-5; D may be TRBD1 (6 bases). Germline CDR1 is SGHVS and CDR2 is FQNEAQ. V lost 5 bases and J 0 bases, leaving 14 bases between the germline ends. The length of the CDR3 is 16 residues. CDR3 in amino acids: CASSARQANSNQPQHF. CDR3 DNA: TGTGCCAGCAGCGCAAGACAGGCGAATAGCAATCAGCCCCAGCATTTT.

In this sample, this clonotype turned up a few times. The chain is built from TRBV12-3 or TRBV12-4 and TRBJ2-2; 8 bases fit TRBD1. J gave up 10 bases and V 5 bases, and 9 bases lay outside the gene matches. The CDR3 totals 14 residues. In DNA form, the CDR3 reads TGTGCCAGCAGTCCTCAGACAGGGGCAGAGGAGCTGTTTTTT. It encodes CASSPQTGAEELFF.

This clonotype was seen only a few times. The chain combines TRBV6-2 or TRBV6-3 with TRBJ2-7; no definite D call. V lost 5 bases, J lost 0 bases, and 14 bases lay in between. The CDR3 is made up of 15 amino acids. Germline V gene data show CDR1 as MNHEY and CDR2 as SVGEGT. The CDR3 sequence: CASSLRYTSSYEQYF. DNA for the CDR3: TGTGCCAGCAGTCTCCGATACACGAGCTCCTACGAGCAGTACTTC.

On this clonotype itself: It may be a read error: a sequence one base away is much more abundant. This rearrangement joins TRBV5-1 to TRBJ2-7; 8 bases map to TRBD1. Germline CDR1 reads SGHRS; CDR2 reads YFSETQ. The CDR3 loop spans 16 amino acids. The CDR3 region has the DNA TGCGCCAGCAGCTTTCAACCGGGACAGGATTACTACGAGAAGTACTTC. This gives the protein CASSFQPGQDYYEKYF.

This clonotype was seen a single time. This sequence joins TRBV4-3 and TRBJ2-7; TRBD1 matches at 9 bases. Trimming at V came to 4 bases and at J to 1 base, leaving 5 bases not matched to a gene. This CDR3 contains 15 residues. Germline V gene data show CDR1 as LGHNA and CDR2 as YSLEER. CDR3 coding DNA: TGCGCCAGCAGCCGCGGACAGGGGCGATCCTACGAGCAGTACTTC. Its protein product is CASSRGQGRSYEQYF.